One sample yielded the 6 T cell receptor beta chains listed below, sequenced in a study of blood T cell repertoires in COVID-19. Sequencing was performed with immunoSEQ multiplex PCR; in TCRdb, only in-frame clones are kept and a portion is missing. This table has 200,000 to 250,000 clones, 85% appearing once. Sample: peripheral blood. All receptors derive from a man aged 35-49 years with acute or convalescent COVID-19.

This sequence joins TRBV4-3 and TRBJ1-2, with a tentative D call TRBD1 (6 bases). From germline, CDR1 is LGHNA and CDR2 YSLEER. This CDR3 contains 17 residues. The germline V and J ends were trimmed by 1 base and 7 bases, with 22 bases remaining between them. Here the CDR3 DNA reads TGCGCCAGCAGCCAAGTCGGTGCAGGGGCGAGTTCCTCTGGCTACACCTTC. Translating gives CASSQVGAGASSSGYTF.

This rearrangement joins TRBV5-4 to TRBJ2-1, with D possibly being TRBD1 (6 bases). Germline-derived CDR1 and CDR2 are SGHNT and YYREEE (reference sequence). This CDR3 has 14 amino acids. The germline V and J ends were trimmed by 3 bases and 8 bases, with 15 bases remaining between them. The CDR3 region has the DNA TGTGCCAGCAGCTCACGCAACAGGGCCGATGAGCAGTTCTTC. The encoded protein is CASSSRNRADEQFF.

The CDR3 protein is CASSQSGQNQPQHF. CDR3 bases: TGTGCCAGCAGCCAATCGGGGCAGAATCAGCCCCAGCATTTT. The V gene is TRBV16, the J gene TRBJ1-5, with D maybe TRBD1 (5 bases). The CDR3 has 14 amino acids. Trimming removed 0 bases at V and 4 bases at J, with 7 bases between. CDR1 and CDR2 from the germline V gene are KGHSY and FQNENV.

The chain couples TRBV5-1 to TRBJ2-1; D is undetermined. From germline, CDR1 is SGHRS and CDR2 YFSETQ. V gave up 1 base and J gave up 4 bases, with 9 bases separating them. The CDR3 contains 14 residues. CDR3 sequence: CASSLHQEYNEQFF. Written as DNA, the CDR3 is TGCGCCAGCAGCTTGCACCAGGAATACAATGAGCAGTTCTTC.

This rearrangement joins TRBV5-1 to TRBJ2-1; D may be TRBD2 (6 bases). The CDR3 consists of 15 residues. Germline V lookup: CDR1 SGHRS, CDR2 YFSETQ. Trimming pared 4 bases from V and 6 bases from J, leaving 17 bases between. In DNA, the CDR3 is TGCGCCAGCAGCGCCCAGGGTAGGAGGGGCAATGAGCAGTTCTTC. Encoded protein: CASSAQGRRGNEQFF.

The chain carries TRBV7-8 and TRBJ1-1; maybe TRBD1 (5 bases). CDR3 length: 13 residues. Germline V lookup: CDR1 SGHVS, CDR2 FQNEAQ. Trimming shortened V by 8 bases and J by 3 bases, and 13 bases separated the two germline ends. CDR3 coding DNA: TGTGCCAGCCGAGTCAGGGTCGACACTGAAGCTTTCTTT. This gives the protein CASRVRVDTEAFF.